The next 22 T cell receptor beta chains were all read from a single sample in a study of breast tumors, draining lymph nodes, adjacent tissues. A single record per CDR3 protein comes from TCRdb applying MiXCR to the multiplex PCR reads. The data show about 180,000 distinct CDR3 sequences, 30% to 35% seen once. The lymph nodes were axillary draining lymph nodes from breast cancer patients. The source material was axillary lymph node tissue. Receptor source: a female donor with breast cancer. Some clones in this sample may be carry-over from other donors' samples.

This chain uses TRBV28 with TRBJ1-3; D not resolved. This CDR3 spans 14 amino acids. V lost 4 bases to trimming and J lost 0 bases, with 7 bases between them. The germline CDR1 and CDR2 sequences are MDHEN and SYDVKM. The CDR3 bases are TGTGCCAGCAGTTCAACAGACTCTGGAAACACCATATATTTT. This codes for CASSSTDSGNTIYF.

This clonotype was detected many times. The chain has TRBV6-5 and TRBJ2-7; 9 nucleotides agree with TRBD2. The V segment lost 7 bases and the J segment 2 bases; nucleotides outside the gene matches: 6. The CDR3 is 14 residues long. Per germline, CDR1 MNHEY and CDR2 SVGAGI. CDR3 nucleotide sequence: TGTGCCAGCAAACTTAGCGGGAGTGCCTACGAGCAGTACTTC. It yields the protein CASKLSGSAYEQYF.

Notes on this clonotype: The junction and the germline gene differ at one end; a read error may be behind it. The rearrangement uses TRBV7-6 and TRBJ2-2, with D tentatively TRBD1 (6 bases). CDR3 length: 15 amino acids. The germline V gene encodes CDR1 SGHVS and CDR2 FNYEAQ. The CDR3 nucleotides are TGTGTCAGCAGCCGTCCCGGGACAAACACCGGGGAGCTGTTTTTT. Amino acids: CVSSRPGTNTGELFF.

The table lists this clonotype with many counts. V gene TRBV4-2 combines with J gene TRBJ2-7; TRBD2 agrees at 8 bases. The germline V gene encodes CDR1 LGHNA and CDR2 YNFKEQ. The CDR3 spans 14 residues. Trimming removed 0 bases from V and 6 bases from J; junction bases left unmatched: 4. CDR3 amino acids: CASSQDPAGGEQYF. DNA of the CDR3: TGTGCCAGCAGCCAAGATCCCGCGGGGGGCGAGCAGTACTTC.

This clonotype appeared many times. This sequence joins TRBV7-9 and TRBJ1-2; 11 nucleotides agree with TRBD1. CDR3 length: 15 amino acids. The V gene end was trimmed by 4 bases and the J gene end by 4 bases; junction bases not matched to a gene: 5. Germline CDR1 reads SEHNR; CDR2 reads FQNEAQ (reference sequence). CDR3 residues: CASSSPGQGGYGYTF. The CDR3, as DNA: TGTGCCAGCAGCTCTCCGGGACAGGGGGGCTATGGCTACACCTTC.

A note on this clonotype: A single base separates this from a much larger clone, so it may be a read error. The V gene is TRBV4-1, the J gene TRBJ1-3; D is perhaps TRBD1 (6 bases). Per germline, CDR1 MGHRA and CDR2 YSYEKL. This CDR3 is 16 amino acids long. The CDR3, as DNA: TGCGCCAGCAGCCAAGATCGGGGGGCTAGTGGAGACACCATATATTTT. Translated, it gives CASSQDRGASGDTIYF.

This clonotype was counted ten times or more. The chain employs TRBV10-1 and TRBJ2-2, with D possibly being TRBD1 (5 bases). Germline CDR1 and CDR2: WNHNN and SYGVQD (reference sequence). V was trimmed by 3 bases and J by 9 bases, leaving 14 bases between them. CDR3 length: 14 amino acids. The CDR3 region is CASSDPGYPWELFF. In DNA form, the CDR3 reads TGCGCCAGCAGTGACCCAGGGTACCCTTGGGAGCTGTTTTTT.

The sample holds many counts of this clonotype. The chain couples TRBV4-1 to TRBJ1-4; the match to TRBD1 covers 7 bases. Germline-derived CDR1 and CDR2 are MGHRA and YSYEKL. The CDR3 spans 20 residues. Trimming cost V 1 base and J 0 bases; bases outside gene matches: 14. The DNA of the CDR3 is TGCGCCAGCAGCCAAGGGAGAGGGGGCACCACCTTTGCAACTAATGAAAAACTGTTTTTT. Its protein product is CASSQGRGGTTFATNEKLFF.

The gene calls are TRBV20-1 and TRBJ1-6, with 7 bases lining up with TRBD1. Germline V gene data show CDR1 as DFQATT and CDR2 as SNEGSKA (reference sequence). This CDR3 has 14 residues. The V and J ends lost 5 bases and 8 bases, in that order; junction bases with no gene match: 9. CDR3 nucleotide sequence: TGCAGTGCTGGAACGACAGGGCGTGATTCACCCCTCCACTTT. Translation gives CSAGTTGRDSPLHF.

This clonotype was observed at least ten times. The rearrangement links TRBV29-1 to TRBJ1-1; 7 bases fit TRBD1. CDR1 and CDR2 from the germline V gene are SQVTM and ANQGSEA. The J segment lost 1 base and the V segment lost 1 base, leaving 3 bases of the junction unmatched. This CDR3 is 14 amino acids long. CDR3 DNA sequence: TGCAGCGTTGAAGGGGACAGATCGAACACTGAAGCTTTCTTT. Translation: CSVEGDRSNTEAFF.

This clonotype was counted at least ten times. The V call is TRBV2, the J call TRBJ1-5; TRBD1 aligns across 9 bases. Trimming cost V 6 bases and J 7 bases; bases outside gene matches: 4. The CDR3 spans 13 residues. Germline V gene lookup returns CDR1 SNHLY and CDR2 FYNNEI. The CDR3 loop reads CASRGQGNQPQHF. DNA for the CDR3: TGTGCCAGCAGGGGACAGGGAAACCAGCCCCAGCATTTT.

Worth noting for this clonotype: Since no conserved phenylalanine or tryptophan closes the CDR3, a read error is the likely cause. The chain links TRBV7-2 to TRBJ2-7; 9 bases match TRBD1. After removal of 4 bases from V and 5 bases from J, the junction contained 6 bases not matched to a gene. The CDR3 totals 14 residues. Germline CDR1 is SGHTA and CDR2 is FQGNSA. The CDR3 DNA sequence: TGTGCCAGCAGCTGGGGACAGGGTTTCCACGAGCAGTACCTC. Its translation is CASSWGQGFHEQYL.

In its sample, this clonotype was seen many times. The chain employs TRBV10-3 and TRBJ1-2; 8 positions match TRBD1. The CDR3 is 15 amino acids. CDR1 is ENHRY and CDR2 is SYGVKD in the germline V gene. With 4 bases clipped from V and 8 bases from J, the junction kept 12 bases outside the gene matches. The CDR3 protein is CAISAGTGSFGGYTF. DNA of the CDR3: TGTGCCATCAGTGCCGGGACAGGCAGCTTCGGAGGCTACACCTTC.

This clonotype was picked up many times. The V and J genes are TRBV20-1 and TRBJ2-3; weak D call: TRBD2 (6 bases). The CDR3 totals 13 residues. The V end lost 7 bases, the J end lost 2 bases, and 13 bases lay between the germline ends. The germline gives CDR1 DFQATT, CDR2 SNEGSKA (reference sequence). The CDR3 bases are TGCAGTGGTCCGGGACTCGACACAGATACGCAGTATTTT. Translation: CSGPGLDTDTQYF.

This clonotype was recorded at least ten times. The gene calls are TRBV7-3 and TRBJ2-2, with D perhaps given as TRBD1 or TRBD2 (6 bases each). This CDR3 is built from 15 residues. The germline V gene has CDR1 SGHTA and CDR2 FQGTGA. V was clipped by 4 bases and J by 4 bases, with 13 bases between them. CDR3 loop: CASSSRGGGTGELFF. Written as DNA, the CDR3 is TGTGCCAGCAGCTCCCGAGGAGGGGGCACCGGGGAGCTGTTTTTT.

This clonotype came up many times. V and J are TRBV7-2 and TRBJ2-7; no clear D. Trimming took off 5 bases at V and 7 bases at J, with 12 bases between the two ends. This CDR3 spans 12 amino acids. CDR1 SGHTA and CDR2 FQGNSA come from the germline V gene. CDR3: CASSRRTAEQYF. In nucleotides, the CDR3 is TGTGCCAGCAGCAGAAGGACGGCTGAGCAGTACTTC.

The chain combines TRBV20-1 with TRBJ1-1, with 9 nucleotides matching TRBD1. Losses at the gene ends were 7 bases for V and 0 bases for J; bases not matched to a gene: 12. Germline lookup yields CDR1 DFQATT and CDR2 SNEGSKA (reference sequence). The CDR3 sequence is 16 residues long. The CDR3 is CSGTGARSGMNTEAFF. As DNA, the CDR3 is TGCAGTGGGACAGGGGCTAGGAGTGGGATGAACACTGAAGCTTTCTTT.

Ten or more counts support this clonotype. The rearrangement uses TRBV18 and TRBJ1-5; D call uncertain. The V end was cut by 0 bases, the J end by 3 bases, with 12 bases between. Germline V gene data show CDR1 as KGHSH and CDR2 as LQKENI. The CDR3 spans 16 residues. The CDR3 nucleotides read TGTGCCAGCTCACCACCCGGCAGACCGGCCAATCAGCCCCAGCATTTT. It translates to CASSPPGRPANQPQHF.

The sample holds many counts of this clonotype. The chain joins TRBV14 to TRBJ2-1; D possibly uses TRBD1 or TRBD2 (5 bases each). Trimming shortened V by 4 bases and J by 2 bases, and 12 bases separated the two germline ends. The CDR3 consists of 15 residues. The germline V gene encodes CDR1 SGHDN and CDR2 FVKESK. The CDR3 DNA is TGTGCCAGCAGCCCCAACGGGGACCCCTACAATGAGCAGTTCTTC. The encoded protein is CASSPNGDPYNEQFF. The whole variable domain, filled in from reference TRBV14 and TRBJ2-1, reads EAGVTQFPSHSVIEKGQTVTLRCDPISGHDNLYWYRRVMGKEIKFLLHFVKESKQDESGMPNNRFLAERTGGTYSTLKVQPAELEDSGVYFCASSPNGDPYNEQFFGPGTRLTVL.

The CDR3 DNA follows: TGTGCCAGCAGCTTTTCGAACAGTCACCGTGGGAGCAGTCCTTCGGGCCGGACTAATGAAAAACTGTTTTTT. It translates to CASSFSNSHRGSSPSGRTNEKLFF. The chain combines TRBV7-9 with TRBJ1-4; the D is unclear. There are 24 residues in the CDR3. Between the trimmed V and J ends, which lost 3 bases and 2 bases, there was a span of 37 bases. Germline V lookup: CDR1 SEHNR, CDR2 FQNEAQ (reference sequence).

This clonotype was counted only a few times. This may be a read error, as it is one base from a much larger clone. The chain has TRBV7-6 and TRBJ2-1; maybe TRBD2 (5 bases). The length of the CDR3 is 15 residues. Germline-derived CDR1 and CDR2 are SGHVS and FNYEAQ. The CDR3 reads CASSFGGVLGNEQLF. The CDR3 bases are TGTGCCAGCAGCTTTGGCGGAGTACTAGGAAATGAGCAGCTCTTC.

At least ten counts were recorded for this clonotype. The CDR3 DNA reads TGTGCCAGCAGCCTACCCGTCTACAATGAGCAGTTCTTC. Residues: CASSLPVYNEQFF. The V and J genes are TRBV7-9 and TRBJ2-1; D ambiguous. In germline, CDR1 is SEHNR, CDR2 FQNEAQ (reference sequence). The CDR3 has 13 residues. The V end lost 5 bases, the J end lost 3 bases, and 8 bases lay between the germline ends.